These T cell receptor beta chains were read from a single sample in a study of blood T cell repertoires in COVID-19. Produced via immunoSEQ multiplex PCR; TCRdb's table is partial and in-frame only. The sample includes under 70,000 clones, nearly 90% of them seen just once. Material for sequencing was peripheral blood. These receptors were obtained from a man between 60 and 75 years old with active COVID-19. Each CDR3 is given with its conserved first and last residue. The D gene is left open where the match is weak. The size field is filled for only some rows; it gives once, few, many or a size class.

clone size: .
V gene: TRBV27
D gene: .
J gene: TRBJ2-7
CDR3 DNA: TGTGCCAGCAGTTTGTCGGGACTCGGGAACTACGAGCAGTACTTC
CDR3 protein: CASSLSGLGNYEQYF

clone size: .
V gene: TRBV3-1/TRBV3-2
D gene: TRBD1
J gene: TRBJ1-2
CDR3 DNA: TGTGCCAGCAGCCCGACAGGGAGCTATGGCTACACCTTC
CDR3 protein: CASSPTGSYGYTF

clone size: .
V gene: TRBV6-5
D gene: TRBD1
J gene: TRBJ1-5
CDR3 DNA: TGTGCCAGCAGCAGGACAGGGCGAGGCAATCAGCCCCAGCATTTT
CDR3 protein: CASSRTGRGNQPQHF

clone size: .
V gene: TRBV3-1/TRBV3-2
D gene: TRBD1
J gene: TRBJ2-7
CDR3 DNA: TGTGCCAGCAGCCAGACACCGGGACAGCTTGTCTACGAGCAGTACTTC
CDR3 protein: CASSQTPGQLVYEQYF

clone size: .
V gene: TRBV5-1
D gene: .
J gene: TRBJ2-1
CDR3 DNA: TGCGCCAGCAGCACCCGACTTACCCCTCATGATGAGCAGTTCTTC
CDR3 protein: CASSTRLTPHDEQFF

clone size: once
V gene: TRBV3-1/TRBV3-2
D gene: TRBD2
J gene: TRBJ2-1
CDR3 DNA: TGTGCCAGCAGCCTGGCGGGAGGAGGGAACAATGAGCAGTTCTTC
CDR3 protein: CASSLAGGGNNEQFF

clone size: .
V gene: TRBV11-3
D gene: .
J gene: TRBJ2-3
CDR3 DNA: TGTGCCAGCAGCTTAGGCGCTAGCGGCACAGATACGCAGTATTTT
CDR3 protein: CASSLGASGTDTQYF

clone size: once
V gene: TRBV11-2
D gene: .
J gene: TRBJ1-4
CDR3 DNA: TGTGCCAGCAGCTTAGATCGAGGAGGAAAACTGTTTTTT
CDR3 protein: CASSLDRGGKLFF

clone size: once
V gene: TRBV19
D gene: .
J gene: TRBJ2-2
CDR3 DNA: TGTGCCAGTAGTATAGCCGCCTCAGGTCCCGGGGAGCTGTTTTTT
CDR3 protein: CASSIAASGPGELFF

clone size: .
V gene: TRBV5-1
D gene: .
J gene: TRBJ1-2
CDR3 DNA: TGCGCCAGCAGCTTGGCCGCCGGGGAGAGAGGGGGCTACACCTTC
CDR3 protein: CASSLAAGERGGYTF

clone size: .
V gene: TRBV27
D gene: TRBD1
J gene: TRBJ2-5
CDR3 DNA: TGTGCCAGCAGGAAACTCACAGGGGCCGAGGAGACCCAGTACTTC
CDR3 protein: CASRKLTGAEETQYF

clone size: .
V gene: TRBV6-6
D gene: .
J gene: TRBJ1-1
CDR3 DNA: TGTGCCAGCAGTTACGGAGAAGGGGGGGTGAACACTGAAGCTTTCTTT
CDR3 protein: CASSYGEGGVNTEAFF

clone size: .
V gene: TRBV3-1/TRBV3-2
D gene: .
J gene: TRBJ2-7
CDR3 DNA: TGTGCCAGCAGCCAAGTTAACGGCGAGCAGTACTTC
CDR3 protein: CASSQVNGEQYF

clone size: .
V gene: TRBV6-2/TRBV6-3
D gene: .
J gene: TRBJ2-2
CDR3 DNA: TGTGCCAGCAGTTACAGGGAGGTCACCGGGGAGCTGTTTTTT
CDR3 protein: CASSYREVTGELFF

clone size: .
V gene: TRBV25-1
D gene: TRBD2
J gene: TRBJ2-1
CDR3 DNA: TGTGCCAGCAGCTGGACTAGCGGCCTTCAGTTCTTC
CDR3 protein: CASSWTSGLQFF

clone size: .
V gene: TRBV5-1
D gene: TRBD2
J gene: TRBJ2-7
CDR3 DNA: TGCGCCAGCAGCTTGCAGCGGGGGGTTAGCGAGCAGTACTTC
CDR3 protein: CASSLQRGVSEQYF

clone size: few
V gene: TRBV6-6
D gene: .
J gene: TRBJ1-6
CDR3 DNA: TGTGCCAGTCGGGATGTTTTAATAAATTCACCCCTCCACTTT
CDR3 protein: CASRDVLINSPLHF

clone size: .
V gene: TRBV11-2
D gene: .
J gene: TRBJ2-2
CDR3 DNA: TGTGCCAGCAGCCAGGGCCGGGTGGCCGGGGAGCTGTTTTTT
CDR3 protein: CASSQGRVAGELFF

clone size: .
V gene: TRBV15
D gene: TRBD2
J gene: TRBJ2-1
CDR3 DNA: TGTGCCACCAGCATTCGTAGCGGGGTCTCCTACAATGAGCAGTTCTTC
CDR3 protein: CATSIRSGVSYNEQFF

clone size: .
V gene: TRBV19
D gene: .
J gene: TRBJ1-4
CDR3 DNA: TGTGCCAGTAGTCCCCCCGGGGGAGGCGGTAATGAAAAACTGTTTTTT
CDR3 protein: CASSPPGGGGNEKLFF

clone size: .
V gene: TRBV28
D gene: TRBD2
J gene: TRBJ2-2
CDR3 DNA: TGTGCCAGCAGTTTGGGACTAGCGAACACCGGGGAGCTGTTTTTT
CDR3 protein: CASSLGLANTGELFF

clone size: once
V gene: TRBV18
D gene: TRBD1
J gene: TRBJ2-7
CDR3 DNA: TGTGCCAGCTCACCCGTAGGGGACAGAACCTACGAGCAGTACTTC
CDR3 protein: CASSPVGDRTYEQYF

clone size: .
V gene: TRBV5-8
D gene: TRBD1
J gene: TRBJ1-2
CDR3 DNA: TGTGCCAGCAGGGGACAGGGATTTGTCAGGGATGGCTACACCTTC
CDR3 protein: CASRGQGFVRDGYTF

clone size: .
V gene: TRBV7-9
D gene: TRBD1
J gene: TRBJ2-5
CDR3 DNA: TGTGCCAGCAGCAAGCAACCCGGGGACAGGCCTATGGAGACCCAGTACTTC
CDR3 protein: CASSKQPGDRPMETQYF

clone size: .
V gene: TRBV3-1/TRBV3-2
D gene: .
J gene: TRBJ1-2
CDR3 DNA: TGTGCCAGCAGCCATGACAGGCGTCATGGCTACACCTTC
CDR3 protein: CASSHDRRHGYTF

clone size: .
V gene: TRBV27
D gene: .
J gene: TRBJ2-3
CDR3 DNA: TGTGCCAGCAGTTTATCCGATCCTGGCGGGCGTTTAACAGATACGCAGTATTTT
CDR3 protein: CASSLSDPGGRLTDTQYF

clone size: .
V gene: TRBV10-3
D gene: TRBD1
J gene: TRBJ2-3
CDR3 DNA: TGTGCCATCAGCGGACAGGGGAGGATAGATACGCAGTATTTT
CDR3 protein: CAISGQGRIDTQYF

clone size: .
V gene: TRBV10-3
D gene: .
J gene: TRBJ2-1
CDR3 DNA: TGTGCCATCAGTGCTTTGGAGAATGAGCAGTTCTTC
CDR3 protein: CAISALENEQFF

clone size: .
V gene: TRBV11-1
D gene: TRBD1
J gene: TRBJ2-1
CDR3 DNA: TGTGCCAGCAGCCTGGGGGACAGGGGCTACAATGAGCAGTTCTTC
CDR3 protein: CASSLGDRGYNEQFF

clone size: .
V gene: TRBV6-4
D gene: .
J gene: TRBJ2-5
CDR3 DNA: TGTGCCAGCAGTGACAAAGGGGCTCGGGAGACCCAGTACTTC
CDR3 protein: CASSDKGARETQYF

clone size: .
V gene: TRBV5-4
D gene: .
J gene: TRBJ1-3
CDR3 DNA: TGTGCCAGCAGGTTGGGGGCGATCTCTGGAAACACCATATATTTT
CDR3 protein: CASRLGAISGNTIYF

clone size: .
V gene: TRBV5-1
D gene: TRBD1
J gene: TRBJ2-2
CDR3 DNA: TGCGCCAGCCGAGGACAGGGGGACACCGGGGAGCTGTTTTTT
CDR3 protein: CASRGQGDTGELFF

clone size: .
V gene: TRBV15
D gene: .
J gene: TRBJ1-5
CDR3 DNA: TGTGCCACCGGGCGGGATAGCAATCAGCCCCAGCATTTT
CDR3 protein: CATGRDSNQPQHF

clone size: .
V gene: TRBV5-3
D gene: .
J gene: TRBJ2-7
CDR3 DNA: TGTGCCAGAAGCTTTACGCCCCTGGCCCACGAGCAGTACTTC
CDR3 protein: CARSFTPLAHEQYF

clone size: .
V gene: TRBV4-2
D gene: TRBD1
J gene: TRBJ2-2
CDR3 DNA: TGTGCCAGCAGCCAAGAGTGGCAGGGGGCCACCGGGGAGCTGTTTTTT
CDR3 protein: CASSQEWQGATGELFF

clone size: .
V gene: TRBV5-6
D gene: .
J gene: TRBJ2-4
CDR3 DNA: TGTGCCAGCAGCTGGGGAGTTGATACGGACATTCAGTACTTC
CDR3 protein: CASSWGVDTDIQYF

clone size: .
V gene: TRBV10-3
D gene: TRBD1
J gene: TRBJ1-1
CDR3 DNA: TGTGCCATCAGAGGGGGACAGGCCGCCACTGAAGCTTTCTTT
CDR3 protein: CAIRGGQAATEAFF

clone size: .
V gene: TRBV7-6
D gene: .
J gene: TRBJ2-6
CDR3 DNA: TGTGCCAGCAGCTATGCCGTTACAGGGTCCGGGGCCAACGTCCTGACTTTC
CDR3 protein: CASSYAVTGSGANVLTF

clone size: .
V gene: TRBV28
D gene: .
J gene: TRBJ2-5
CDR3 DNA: TGTGCCAGCAGTACATTACTGAGGGGGATCCAAGAGACCCAGTACTTC
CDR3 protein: CASSTLLRGIQETQYF

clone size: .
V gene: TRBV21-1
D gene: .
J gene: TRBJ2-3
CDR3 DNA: TGTGCCAGCAGCAATTTCCAATTTATTCCGGGAGATAGTACAGATACGCAGTATTTT
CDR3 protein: CASSNFQFIPGDSTDTQYF

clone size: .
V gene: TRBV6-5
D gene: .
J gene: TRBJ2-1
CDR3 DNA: TGTGCCAGCGGCAGCTACAATGAGCAGTTCTTC
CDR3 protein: CASGSYNEQFF

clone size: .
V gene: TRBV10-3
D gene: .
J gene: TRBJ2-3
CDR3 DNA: TGTGCCAACGGAGACACAGATACGCAGTATTTT
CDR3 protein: CANGDTDTQYF

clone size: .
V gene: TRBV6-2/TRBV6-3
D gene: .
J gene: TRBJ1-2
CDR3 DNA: TGTGCCAGCAGCCCAAACGGACAGTCTCAAAGGGGCTACACCTTC
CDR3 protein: CASSPNGQSQRGYTF

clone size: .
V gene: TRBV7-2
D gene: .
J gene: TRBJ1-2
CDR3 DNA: TGTGCCAGCAACTTACGGGGGATAGAGGATGGCTACACCTTC
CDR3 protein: CASNLRGIEDGYTF

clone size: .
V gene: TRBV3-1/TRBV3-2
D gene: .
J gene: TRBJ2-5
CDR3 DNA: TGTGCCAGCAGCCAATCGACGCTAGCAGAGACCCAGTACTTC
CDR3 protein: CASSQSTLAETQYF

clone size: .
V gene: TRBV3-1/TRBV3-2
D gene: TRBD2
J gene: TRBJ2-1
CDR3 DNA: TGTGCCAGCAGCCAGGCCCGACTAGCGGGAGGGCGCAATGAGCAGTTCTTC
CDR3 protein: CASSQARLAGGRNEQFF

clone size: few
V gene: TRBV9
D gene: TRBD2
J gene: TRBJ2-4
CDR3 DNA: TGTGCCAGCAGCGTAGGGGGAGGGTTTGACATTCAGTACTTC
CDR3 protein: CASSVGGGFDIQYF

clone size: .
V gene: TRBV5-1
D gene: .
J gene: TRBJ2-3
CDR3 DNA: TGCGCCAGCAGCTTGGCTGGCTTCCCAGATACGCAGTATTTT
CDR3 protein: CASSLAGFPDTQYF

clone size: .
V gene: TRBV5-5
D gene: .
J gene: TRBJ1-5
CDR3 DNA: TGTGCCAGCAGCTTGGGTGCAGGATTCAATCAGCCCCAGCATTTT
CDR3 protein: CASSLGAGFNQPQHF

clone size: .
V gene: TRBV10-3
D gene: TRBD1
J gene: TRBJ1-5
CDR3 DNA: TGTGCCATCAGTGAGTCGATTGGTGACAGGGGCAATCAGCCCCAGCATTTT
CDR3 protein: CAISESIGDRGNQPQHF

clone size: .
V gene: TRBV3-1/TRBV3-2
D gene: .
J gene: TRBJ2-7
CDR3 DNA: TGTGCCAGCAGCCCAGTTGGCCCCTCCGCAGGGTTCTACGAGCAGTACTTC
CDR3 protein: CASSPVGPSAGFYEQYF

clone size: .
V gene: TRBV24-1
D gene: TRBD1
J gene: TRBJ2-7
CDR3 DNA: TGTGCCACCAGTTCTAGCCGGGACAGTAGGTACGAGCAGTACTTC
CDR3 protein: CATSSSRDSRYEQYF

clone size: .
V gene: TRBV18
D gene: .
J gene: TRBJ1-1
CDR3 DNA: TGTGCCAGCTCACCGAGTAGCACTGAAGCTTTCTTT
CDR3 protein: CASSPSSTEAFF

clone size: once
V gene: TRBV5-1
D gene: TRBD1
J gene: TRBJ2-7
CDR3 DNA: TGCGCCAGCAGCCACCCGGGACAGAGATACGAGCAGTACTTC
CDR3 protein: CASSHPGQRYEQYF

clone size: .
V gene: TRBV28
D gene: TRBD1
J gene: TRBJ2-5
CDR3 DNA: TGTGCCAGCAGTCTCGGGGGACAGGTGAGAGAGACCCAGTACTTC
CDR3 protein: CASSLGGQVRETQYF

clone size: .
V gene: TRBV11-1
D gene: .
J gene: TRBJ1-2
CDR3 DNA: TGTGCCAGCAGCTCGACAGGCATTTTCGGCTACACCTTC
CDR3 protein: CASSSTGIFGYTF

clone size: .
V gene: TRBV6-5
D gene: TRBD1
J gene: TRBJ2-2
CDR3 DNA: TGTGCCAGCAGGCAGGGACAGGCCGGAACCGGGGAGCTGTTTTTT
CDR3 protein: CASRQGQAGTGELFF

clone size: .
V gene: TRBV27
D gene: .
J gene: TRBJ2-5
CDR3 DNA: TGTGCCAGCAGTTTCGGACAGAAAGAGACCCAGTACTTC
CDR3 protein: CASSFGQKETQYF

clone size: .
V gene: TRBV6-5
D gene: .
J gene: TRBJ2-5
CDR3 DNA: TGTGCCAGCAGTCTAGTACCAGGGGTAGGGGAGACCCAGTACTTC
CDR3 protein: CASSLVPGVGETQYF